Shown below are 3 T cell receptor beta chains from a single sample sequenced in a study of T cells in tumors after PD-1 blockade. Here immunoSEQ multiplex PCR was the method, and the copy in TCRdb shows in-frame clones only, minus some. Counted here are roughly 15,000 clones, around two thirds occurring once; the ten biggest clones make up 30% to 40%. The material was tumor tissue, obtained after anti-PD-1 treatment. The receptors stem from a human donor with cutaneous squamous cell carcinoma.

The rearrangement joins TRBV7-2 to TRBJ2-1, with TRBD2 matching 13 bases. V was clipped by 4 bases and J by 6 bases; unmatched bases: 12. The CDR3 totals 18 residues. CDR1 and CDR2 from the germline V gene are SGHTA and FQGNSA. DNA for the CDR3: TGTGCCAGCAGCTCCAGGACTAGCGGGAGCTACCCTCCCAATGAGCAGTTCTTC. It specifies CASSSRTSGSYPPNEQFF.

A few counts support this clone. V and J are TRBV7-6 and TRBJ2-5; D could derive from TRBD1 or TRBD2 (6 bases each). The CDR3 extends over 15 amino acids. V lost 1 base to trimming and J lost 5 bases, with 14 bases between them. The germline V gene has CDR1 SGHVS and CDR2 FNYEAQ. The CDR3 coding sequence is TGTGCCAGCAGCTTAGAATTCGGGGGCGGGGAGACCCAGTACTTC. Translation gives CASSLEFGGGETQYF.

This sequence joins TRBV18 and TRBJ2-3; 12 positions agree with TRBD2. V shed 3 bases and J 0 bases; nucleotides not matched to a gene: 10. CDR3 length: 19 residues. Germline loops: CDR1 KGHSH, CDR2 LQKENI. CDR3 nucleotides: TGTGCCAGCTCACCCTACTTGTCTAGCGGGAGGGCTAGCACAGATACGCAGTATTTT. This gives the protein CASSPYLSSGRASTDTQYF.